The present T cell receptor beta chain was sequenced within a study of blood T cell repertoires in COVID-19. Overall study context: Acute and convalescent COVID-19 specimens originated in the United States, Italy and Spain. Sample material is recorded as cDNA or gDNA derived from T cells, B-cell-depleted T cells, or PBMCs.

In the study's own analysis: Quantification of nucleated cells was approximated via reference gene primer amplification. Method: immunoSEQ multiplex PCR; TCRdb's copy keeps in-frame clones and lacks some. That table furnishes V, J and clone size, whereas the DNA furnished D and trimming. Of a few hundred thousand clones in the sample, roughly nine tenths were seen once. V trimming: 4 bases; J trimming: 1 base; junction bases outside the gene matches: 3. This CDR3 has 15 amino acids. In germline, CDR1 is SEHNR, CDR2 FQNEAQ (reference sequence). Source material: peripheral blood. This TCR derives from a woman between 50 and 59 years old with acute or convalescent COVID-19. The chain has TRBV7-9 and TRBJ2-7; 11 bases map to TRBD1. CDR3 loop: CASSSGQGESYEQYF. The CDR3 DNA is TGTGCCAGCAGCTCGGGACAGGGGGAATCCTACGAGCAGTACTTC.